The sequence of this T cell receptor (beta chain) was determined in a study of cytomegalovirus exposure and HLA in healthy donors. PCR used 60 Vbeta primers and 13 Jbeta primers. Profiling relied on immunoSEQ multiplex PCR, and the TCRdb table lists in-frame clones only, not all of them. The table lists approximately 150,000 clones, around four fifths of them singletons. Sequencing was performed on PBMCs. The receptor was isolated from a man younger than 40 in good health and CMV-seronegative.

CDR3 residues: CASRGPLASSTDTQYF. The CDR3 DNA is TGTGCCAGCAGGGGGCCCCTAGCGTCTAGCACAGATACGCAGTATTTT. This chain joins TRBV7-2 and TRBJ2-3, with D perhaps TRBD2 (6 bases). Trimming took off 6 bases at V and 0 bases at J, with 16 bases between the two ends. Germline assignment: CDR1 SGHTA and CDR2 FQGNSA. The CDR3 runs 16 residues.